These T cell receptor beta chains were read from a single sample in a study of T-cell memory formation after mild COVID-19. TCRdb redid the calling of the 5' RACE reads with MiXCR, one entry per CDR3 protein. The table has some 210,000 distinct CDR3 sequences, under 12% seen once. Sequencing was carried out using PBMCs or a T cell subset sorted from them (not recorded which). These receptor sequences come from a man between 18 and 29 years old who had mild COVID-19 (a few samples of this study predate the infection). Cell type and time point are not known. Both conserved end residues are part of each CDR3. Each record gives: J gene, D gene, V gene, clone size, CDR3 DNA, CDR3 protein. The D gene is left open where the match is weak. Rows give clone size only sometimes, using once, few, many, or a class for an expanded clone.

j_gene: TRBJ2-1; d_gene: NA; v_gene: TRBV20-1; abundance: few; CDR3nt: TGCAGTGCTAGACATTACCGGGTTTGGGCCTACAATGAGCAGTTCTTC; CDR3aa: CSARHYRVWAYNEQFF
j_gene: TRBJ2-3; d_gene: NA; v_gene: TRBV7-3; abundance: NA; CDR3nt: TGTGCCAGCAGCGCATACGGACCGAGTCGATCCACAGATACGCAGTATTTT; CDR3aa: CASSAYGPSRSTDTQYF
j_gene: TRBJ2-3; d_gene: NA; v_gene: TRBV10-3; abundance: NA; CDR3nt: TGTGCCATCAGTGAGTGGGCACGAAATACGCAGTATTTT; CDR3aa: CAISEWARNTQYF
j_gene: TRBJ2-3; d_gene: NA; v_gene: TRBV3-1; abundance: NA; CDR3nt: TGTGCCAGCAGGGACTCGCCGATTCATACGCAGTATTTT; CDR3aa: CASRDSPIHTQYF
j_gene: TRBJ2-3; d_gene: NA; v_gene: TRBV28; abundance: NA; CDR3nt: TGTGCCAGCAGTTTAACAGTCCCGGGGACAGATACGCAGTATTTT; CDR3aa: CASSLTVPGTDTQYF
j_gene: TRBJ2-3; d_gene: TRBD2; v_gene: TRBV5-4; abundance: few; CDR3nt: TGTGCCAGCAGCGCCGGACTAGCGGGGAGCACAGATACGCAGTATTTT; CDR3aa: CASSAGLAGSTDTQYF
j_gene: TRBJ2-2; d_gene: NA; v_gene: TRBV4-2; abundance: many; CDR3nt: TGTGCCAGCAGCCAAGCGGGGAACACGAACACCGGGGAGCTGTTTTTT; CDR3aa: CASSQAGNTNTGELFF
j_gene: TRBJ2-5; d_gene: TRBD2; v_gene: TRBV6-5; abundance: NA; CDR3nt: TGTGCCAGCAGTCCCGGACTAGCGCGCCAAGAGACCCAGTACTTC; CDR3aa: CASSPGLARQETQYF
j_gene: TRBJ2-1; d_gene: NA; v_gene: TRBV6-6; abundance: few; CDR3nt: TGTGCCAGCAGGGTCCCAACATTGGGGGACAATGAGCAGTTCTTC; CDR3aa: CASRVPTLGDNEQFF
j_gene: TRBJ1-5; d_gene: NA; v_gene: TRBV24-1; abundance: NA; CDR3nt: TGTGCCACCAGTTGGGCAGACAATCAGCCCCAGCATTTT; CDR3aa: CATSWADNQPQHF
j_gene: TRBJ1-5; d_gene: NA; v_gene: TRBV10-2; abundance: NA; CDR3nt: TGCGCCGTTCGGACCGGGGATCAGCCCCAGCATTTT; CDR3aa: CAVRTGDQPQHF
j_gene: TRBJ1-1; d_gene: TRBD1; v_gene: TRBV5-4; abundance: many; CDR3nt: TGTGCCAGCAGCTTGGGTGGGACAGGTGAAGCTTTCTTT; CDR3aa: CASSLGGTGEAFF
j_gene: TRBJ1-4; d_gene: NA; v_gene: TRBV12-3/TRBV12-4; abundance: few; CDR3nt: TGTGCCAGCGCGGGGGAGAATGAAAAACTGTTTTTT; CDR3aa: CASAGENEKLFF
j_gene: TRBJ2-5; d_gene: NA; v_gene: TRBV11-2; abundance: NA; CDR3nt: TGTGCCAGCAGACGAGCGGGCAGATCTATTAGTCAAGAGACCCAGTACTTC; CDR3aa: CASRRAGRSISQETQYF
j_gene: TRBJ2-3; d_gene: NA; v_gene: TRBV7-2; abundance: many; CDR3nt: TGTGCCAGCAGCTACAGGGCAGATACGCAGTATTTT; CDR3aa: CASSYRADTQYF
j_gene: TRBJ2-7; d_gene: NA; v_gene: TRBV6-2/TRBV6-3; abundance: few; CDR3nt: TGTGCCAGCAGAAGACAGGGAGGGGGCTACGAGCAGTACTTC; CDR3aa: CASRRQGGGYEQYF
j_gene: TRBJ1-2; d_gene: TRBD1; v_gene: TRBV7-6; abundance: few; CDR3nt: TGTGCCAGCAGCCCGCAGACAGGGGAGATCTCCTATGGCTACACCTTC; CDR3aa: CASSPQTGEISYGYTF
j_gene: TRBJ2-3; d_gene: TRBD2; v_gene: TRBV5-1; abundance: NA; CDR3nt: TGCGCCAGCAGACCCGGGACTAGCGGGGGGGCCGGTACAGATACGCAGTATTTT; CDR3aa: CASRPGTSGGAGTDTQYF
j_gene: TRBJ1-5; d_gene: NA; v_gene: TRBV20-1; abundance: NA; CDR3nt: TGCAGTGCTAGAAAGGGGGGCACCGGCAATCAGCCCCAGCATTTT; CDR3aa: CSARKGGTGNQPQHF
j_gene: TRBJ1-2; d_gene: TRBD1; v_gene: TRBV18; abundance: few; CDR3nt: TGTGCCAGCTCACCAGGGGGACAGACCTATGGCTACACCTTC; CDR3aa: CASSPGGQTYGYTF
j_gene: TRBJ1-1; d_gene: NA; v_gene: TRBV30; abundance: few; CDR3nt: TGTGCCTGGAGTAGACAGTTGAACACTGAAGCTTTCTTT; CDR3aa: CAWSRQLNTEAFF
j_gene: TRBJ2-7; d_gene: NA; v_gene: TRBV7-2; abundance: NA; CDR3nt: TGTGCCAGCAGCTTAGGCGGGACAGAAGGGTACGAGCAGTACTTC; CDR3aa: CASSLGGTEGYEQYF
j_gene: TRBJ1-1; d_gene: NA; v_gene: TRBV7-3; abundance: few; CDR3nt: TGTGCCAGCAGCGAACAAAAGAACACTGAAGCTTTCTTT; CDR3aa: CASSEQKNTEAFF
j_gene: TRBJ1-3; d_gene: NA; v_gene: TRBV5-1; abundance: NA; CDR3nt: TGCGCCAGCAGCGAAGGGTCCGACGGAAACACCATATATTTT; CDR3aa: CASSEGSDGNTIYF
j_gene: TRBJ2-6; d_gene: NA; v_gene: TRBV5-1; abundance: NA; CDR3nt: TGCGCCAGCAGCTCCCGAGTCTCTGGGGCCAACGTCCTGACTTTC; CDR3aa: CASSSRVSGANVLTF
j_gene: TRBJ2-1; d_gene: NA; v_gene: TRBV12-3/TRBV12-4; abundance: many; CDR3nt: TGTGCCAGCAGTTTTTATCGCACCCGGGACAATGAGCAGTTCTTC; CDR3aa: CASSFYRTRDNEQFF
j_gene: TRBJ1-4; d_gene: NA; v_gene: TRBV15; abundance: few; CDR3nt: TGTGCCACCAGCAGAGATGCGGCGCCCGGCGGTGAAAAACTGTTTTTT; CDR3aa: CATSRDAAPGGEKLFF
j_gene: TRBJ2-2; d_gene: NA; v_gene: TRBV7-2; abundance: few; CDR3nt: TGTGCCAGCAGTTCCCGCTGGGATGCGAACACCGGGGAGCTGTTTTTT; CDR3aa: CASSSRWDANTGELFF
j_gene: TRBJ2-3; d_gene: TRBD2; v_gene: TRBV7-2; abundance: NA; CDR3nt: TGTGCCAGCAGCCAGCTAGCGGGGGCCCACACAGATACGCAGTATTTT; CDR3aa: CASSQLAGAHTDTQYF
j_gene: TRBJ2-7; d_gene: NA; v_gene: TRBV6-6; abundance: NA; CDR3nt: TGTGCCAGCAGTACAGATGCGGGGCAGTACTTC; CDR3aa: CASSTDAGQYF
j_gene: TRBJ2-3; d_gene: NA; v_gene: TRBV29-1; abundance: NA; CDR3nt: TGCAGCGTTGAAGATGGAACAGATACGCAGTATTTT; CDR3aa: CSVEDGTDTQYF
j_gene: TRBJ2-3; d_gene: TRBD2; v_gene: TRBV4-2; abundance: few; CDR3nt: TGTGCCAGCAGCCAAGCCGTTAGCGGGGGCCCCCGGTATACGCAGTATTTT; CDR3aa: CASSQAVSGGPRYTQYF
j_gene: TRBJ2-3; d_gene: TRBD2; v_gene: TRBV3-1; abundance: few; CDR3nt: TGTGCCAGCAGATGGACTAGAGATACGCAGTATTTT; CDR3aa: CASRWTRDTQYF
j_gene: TRBJ2-3; d_gene: TRBD2; v_gene: TRBV10-3; abundance: NA; CDR3nt: TGTGCCATCAAAAGCGGGGGGGACACAGATACGCAGTATTTT; CDR3aa: CAIKSGGDTDTQYF
j_gene: TRBJ2-2; d_gene: NA; v_gene: TRBV9; abundance: few; CDR3nt: TGTGCCAGCAGCGTCGGGACGGGGTTCGGGGAGCTGTTTTTT; CDR3aa: CASSVGTGFGELFF
j_gene: TRBJ2-3; d_gene: TRBD2; v_gene: TRBV24-1; abundance: many; CDR3nt: TGTGCCACCAGTCCTGCTAGCGGGGGGGCAGATACGCAGTATTTT; CDR3aa: CATSPASGGADTQYF
j_gene: TRBJ2-5; d_gene: NA; v_gene: TRBV5-1; abundance: many; CDR3nt: TGCGCCAGCAGCTTGTTGTCTAGCGCTCTCGAGACCCAGTACTTC; CDR3aa: CASSLLSSALETQYF
j_gene: TRBJ2-7; d_gene: NA; v_gene: TRBV6-2/TRBV6-3; abundance: NA; CDR3nt: TGTGCCAGCAGTTACTCCAATGAGCAGTACTTC; CDR3aa: CASSYSNEQYF
j_gene: TRBJ1-1; d_gene: TRBD1; v_gene: TRBV4-2; abundance: few; CDR3nt: TGTGCCAGCAGCCCGGACAGGGGGGCTGAAGCTTTCTTT; CDR3aa: CASSPDRGAEAFF
j_gene: TRBJ2-7; d_gene: NA; v_gene: TRBV12-3/TRBV12-4; abundance: few; CDR3nt: TGTGCCAGCAAAGGGGCAACGAGCTCCTACGAGCAGTACTTC; CDR3aa: CASKGATSSYEQYF
j_gene: TRBJ1-1; d_gene: NA; v_gene: TRBV20-1; abundance: many; CDR3nt: TGCAGTGCTAGGGTCCGACACACTGAAGCTTTCTTT; CDR3aa: CSARVRHTEAFF
j_gene: TRBJ1-1; d_gene: NA; v_gene: TRBV4-2; abundance: many; CDR3nt: TGTGCCAGCAGCCAAGACAGTAGGGCGCGAGCTTTCTTT; CDR3aa: CASSQDSRARAFF
j_gene: TRBJ2-2; d_gene: TRBD2; v_gene: TRBV5-6; abundance: many; CDR3nt: TGTGCCAGCAGCCCCGAAGCGGGGACGAACACCGGGGAGCTGTTTTTT; CDR3aa: CASSPEAGTNTGELFF
j_gene: TRBJ1-2; d_gene: NA; v_gene: TRBV20-1; abundance: many; CDR3nt: TGCAGTGCTAGAGATGTTTTAGGGGCTGTAGGAGGCTACACCTTC; CDR3aa: CSARDVLGAVGGYTF
j_gene: TRBJ2-3; d_gene: NA; v_gene: TRBV20-1; abundance: NA; CDR3nt: TGCAGTGCTAGAGACGTCCTAGCGAACACAGATACGCAGTATTTT; CDR3aa: CSARDVLANTDTQYF
j_gene: TRBJ2-1; d_gene: TRBD2; v_gene: TRBV7-3; abundance: NA; CDR3nt: TGTGCCAGCAGCTACGGGACTAGCGGGGGTGAGCAGTTCTTC; CDR3aa: CASSYGTSGGEQFF
j_gene: TRBJ1-1; d_gene: NA; v_gene: TRBV7-6; abundance: NA; CDR3nt: TGTGCCAGCAGCTTAGTAGGGGCAAGGACTGAAGCTTTCTTT; CDR3aa: CASSLVGARTEAFF
j_gene: TRBJ1-4; d_gene: NA; v_gene: TRBV14; abundance: NA; CDR3nt: TGTGCCAGCAGCCAAGGCGTGGGGGCATCTAATGAAAAACTGTTTTTT; CDR3aa: CASSQGVGASNEKLFF
j_gene: TRBJ1-5; d_gene: NA; v_gene: TRBV6-1; abundance: NA; CDR3nt: TGTGCCAGCACCCCGAAACGGGCCACTGGTCAGCCCCAGCATTTT; CDR3aa: CASTPKRATGQPQHF
j_gene: TRBJ1-1; d_gene: TRBD1; v_gene: TRBV4-3; abundance: many; CDR3nt: TGCGCCAGCAGCCAAAGAGGGACGGTGCGGCAGGGGGAAAAAGCTTTCTTT; CDR3aa: CASSQRGTVRQGEKAFF
j_gene: TRBJ2-5; d_gene: NA; v_gene: TRBV7-6; abundance: many; CDR3nt: TGTGCCAGCAGCTTTCTCCCACAAGAGACCCAGTACTTC; CDR3aa: CASSFLPQETQYF
j_gene: TRBJ1-2; d_gene: NA; v_gene: TRBV12-3/TRBV12-4; abundance: NA; CDR3nt: TGTGCCAGCAGTTTCAGAAGGACGAGAGGTTCTGGCTACACCTTC; CDR3aa: CASSFRRTRGSGYTF
j_gene: TRBJ2-4; d_gene: TRBD1; v_gene: TRBV28; abundance: few; CDR3nt: TGTGCCAGCAAGATACAGGGGGATTCGGCCAAAAACATTCAGTACTTC; CDR3aa: CASKIQGDSAKNIQYF
j_gene: TRBJ1-2; d_gene: NA; v_gene: TRBV20-1; abundance: NA; CDR3nt: TGCAGTGCCCCCCACCGTAAATCGGACTATGGCTACACCTTC; CDR3aa: CSAPHRKSDYGYTF
j_gene: TRBJ1-1; d_gene: NA; v_gene: TRBV6-6; abundance: many; CDR3nt: TGTGCCAGCAGTTACTCAGGAGGGGCTGAAGCTTTCTTT; CDR3aa: CASSYSGGAEAFF
j_gene: TRBJ2-3; d_gene: TRBD1; v_gene: TRBV5-6; abundance: NA; CDR3nt: TGTGCCAGCAGCGTGCGCCGGGACAGGGTAACAGATACGCAGTATTTT; CDR3aa: CASSVRRDRVTDTQYF
j_gene: TRBJ1-5; d_gene: NA; v_gene: TRBV19; abundance: NA; CDR3nt: TGTGCCAGTAGTACTGGGTGGTATCCCCAGCATTTT; CDR3aa: CASSTGWYPQHF
j_gene: TRBJ2-1; d_gene: TRBD2; v_gene: TRBV7-2; abundance: many; CDR3nt: TGTGCCAGCAGCGTCGGGGGGGCCCAAGATGAGCAGTTCTTC; CDR3aa: CASSVGGAQDEQFF
j_gene: TRBJ2-2; d_gene: TRBD2; v_gene: TRBV5-1; abundance: NA; CDR3nt: TGCGCCAGCAGCTTAGCGGGAGTCAACACCGGGGAGCTGTTTTTT; CDR3aa: CASSLAGVNTGELFF
j_gene: TRBJ2-5; d_gene: TRBD1; v_gene: TRBV15; abundance: few; CDR3nt: TGTGCCACCAGCAGCGACTTGAGGACAGGGGGCATCCAAGAGACCCAGTACTTC; CDR3aa: CATSSDLRTGGIQETQYF